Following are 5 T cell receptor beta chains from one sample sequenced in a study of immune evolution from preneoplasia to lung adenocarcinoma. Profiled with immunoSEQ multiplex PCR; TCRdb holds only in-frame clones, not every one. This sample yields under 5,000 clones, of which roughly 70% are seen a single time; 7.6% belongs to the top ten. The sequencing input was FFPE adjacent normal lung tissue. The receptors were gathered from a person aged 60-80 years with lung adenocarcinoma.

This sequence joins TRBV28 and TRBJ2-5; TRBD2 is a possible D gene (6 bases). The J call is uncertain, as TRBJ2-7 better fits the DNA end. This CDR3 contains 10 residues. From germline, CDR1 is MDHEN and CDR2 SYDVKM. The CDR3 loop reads CATGDHEQYF. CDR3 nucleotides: TGTGCCACGGGGGACCACGAGCAGTACTTC.

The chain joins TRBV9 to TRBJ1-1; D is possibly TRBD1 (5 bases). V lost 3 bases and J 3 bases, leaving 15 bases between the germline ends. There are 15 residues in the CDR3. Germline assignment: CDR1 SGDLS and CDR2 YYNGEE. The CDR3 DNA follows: TGTGCCAGCAGCGAGTGGCTGGGGGAGGACACTGAAGCTTTCTTT. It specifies CASSEWLGEDTEAFF.

The CDR3 coding sequence is TGTGCCAGCAGTCTCGACGGAGCAACTAATGAAAAACTGTTTTTT. Translating it yields CASSLDGATNEKLFF. The gene calls are TRBV27 and TRBJ1-4, with D hard to call. Deletions cut 5 bases from V and 0 bases from J, with 10 bases between. The CDR3 length is 15 residues. CDR1 and CDR2 (germline): MNHEY, SMNVEV (reference sequence). Drawing the rest from reference TRBV27 and TRBJ1-4, the complete variable domain is EAQVTQNPRYLITVTGKKLTVTCSQNMNHEYMSWYRQDPGLGLRQIYYSMNVEVTDKGDVPEGYKVSRKEKRNFPLILESPSPNQTSLYFCASSLDGATNEKLFFGSGTQLSVL.

CDR3: CASSQERGYEQYF. The CDR3 DNA reads TGTGCCAGCAGCCAGGAGAGGGGCTACGAGCAGTACTTC. V and J are TRBV6-4 and TRBJ2-7, with D possibly being TRBD1 or TRBD2 (5 bases each). V gave up 6 bases and J gave up 3 bases, with 12 bases separating them. CDR3 length equals 13 residues. From germline, CDR1 is MRHNA and CDR2 SNTAGT.

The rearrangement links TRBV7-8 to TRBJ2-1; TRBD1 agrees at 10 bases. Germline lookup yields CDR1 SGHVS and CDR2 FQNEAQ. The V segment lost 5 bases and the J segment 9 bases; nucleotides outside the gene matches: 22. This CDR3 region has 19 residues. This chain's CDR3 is CASSQLYPSGTGAGGEQFF. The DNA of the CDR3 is TGTGCCAGCAGCCAACTTTACCCGTCCGGGACAGGGGCCGGGGGTGAGCAGTTCTTC.